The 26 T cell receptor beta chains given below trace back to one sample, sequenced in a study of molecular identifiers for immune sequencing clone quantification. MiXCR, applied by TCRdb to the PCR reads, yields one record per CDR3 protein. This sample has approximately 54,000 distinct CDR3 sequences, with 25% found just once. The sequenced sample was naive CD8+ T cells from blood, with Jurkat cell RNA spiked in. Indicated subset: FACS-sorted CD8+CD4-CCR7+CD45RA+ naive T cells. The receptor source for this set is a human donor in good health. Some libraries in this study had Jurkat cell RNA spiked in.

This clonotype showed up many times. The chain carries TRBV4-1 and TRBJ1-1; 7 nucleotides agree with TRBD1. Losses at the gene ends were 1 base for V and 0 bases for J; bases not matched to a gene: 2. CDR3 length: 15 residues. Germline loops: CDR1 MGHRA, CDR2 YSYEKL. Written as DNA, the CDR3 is TGCGCCAGCAGCCAAGCACAGGGGATGAACACTGAAGCTTTCTTT. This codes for CASSQAQGMNTEAFF.

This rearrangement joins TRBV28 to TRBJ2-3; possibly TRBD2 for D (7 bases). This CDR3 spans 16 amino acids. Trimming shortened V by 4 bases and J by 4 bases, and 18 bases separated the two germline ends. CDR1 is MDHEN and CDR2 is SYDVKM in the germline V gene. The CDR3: CASSWGGGLGADTQYF. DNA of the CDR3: TGTGCCAGCAGTTGGGGAGGGGGATTGGGGGCAGATACGCAGTATTTT.

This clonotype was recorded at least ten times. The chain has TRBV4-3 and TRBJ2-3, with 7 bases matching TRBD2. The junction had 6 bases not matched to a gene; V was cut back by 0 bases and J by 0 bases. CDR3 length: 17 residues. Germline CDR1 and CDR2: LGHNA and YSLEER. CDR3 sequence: CASSQEPSGASTDTQYF. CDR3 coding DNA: TGCGCCAGCAGCCAAGAACCCAGCGGGGCTAGCACAGATACGCAGTATTTT.

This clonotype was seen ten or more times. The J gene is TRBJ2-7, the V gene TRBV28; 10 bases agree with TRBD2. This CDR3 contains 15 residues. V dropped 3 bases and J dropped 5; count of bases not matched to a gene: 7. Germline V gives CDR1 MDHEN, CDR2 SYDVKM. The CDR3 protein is CASSFRGLANHEQYF. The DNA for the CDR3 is TGTGCCAGCAGTTTCAGGGGACTAGCGAACCACGAGCAGTACTTC.

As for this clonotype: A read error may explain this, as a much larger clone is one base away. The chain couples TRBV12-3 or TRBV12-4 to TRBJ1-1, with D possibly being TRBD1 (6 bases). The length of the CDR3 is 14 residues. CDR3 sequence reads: CASSWWTENTEALF. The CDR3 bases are TGTGCCAGCAGTTGGTGGACAGAGAACACTGAAGCTCTCTTT.

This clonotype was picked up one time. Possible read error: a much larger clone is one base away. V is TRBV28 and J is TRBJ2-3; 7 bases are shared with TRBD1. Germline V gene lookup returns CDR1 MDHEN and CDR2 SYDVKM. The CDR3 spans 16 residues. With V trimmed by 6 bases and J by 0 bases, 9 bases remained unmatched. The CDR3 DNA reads TGTGCCAGCAGGGACAGGAAGATTCTCAGCACAGATACGCAGTATTTT. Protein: CASRDRKILSTDTQYF.

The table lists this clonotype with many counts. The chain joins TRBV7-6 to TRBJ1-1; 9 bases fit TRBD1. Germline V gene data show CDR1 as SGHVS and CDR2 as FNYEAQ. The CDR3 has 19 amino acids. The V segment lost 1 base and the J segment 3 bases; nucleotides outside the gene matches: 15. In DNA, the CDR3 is TGTGCCAGCAGCTTAGGGGTCCGGACAGGGGTTAATAAGGACACTGAAGCTTTCTTT. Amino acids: CASSLGVRTGVNKDTEAFF.

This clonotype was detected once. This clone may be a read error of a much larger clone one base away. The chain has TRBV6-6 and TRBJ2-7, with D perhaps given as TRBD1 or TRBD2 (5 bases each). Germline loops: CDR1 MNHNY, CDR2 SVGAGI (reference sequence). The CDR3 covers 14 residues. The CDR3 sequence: CTSSYSGGSYEQYF. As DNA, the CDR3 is TGTACCAGCAGTTACTCTGGGGGCTCCTACGAGCAGTACTTC.

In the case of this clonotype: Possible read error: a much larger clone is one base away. CDR3 in amino acids: CASSWGQGETQYF. The CDR3 DNA sequence: TGTGCCAGCAGCTGGGGACAAGGAGAGACCCAGTACTTC. The gene calls are TRBV13 and TRBJ2-5; D may be TRBD1 (6 bases). The V and J ends lost 4 bases and 4 bases respectively, with 10 bases between them. The CDR3 extends over 13 amino acids. Germline CDR1 PRHDT, CDR2 FYEKMQ (reference sequence). The full variable domain, with the rest looked up from reference TRBV13 and TRBJ2-5, is AAGVIQSPRHLIKEKRETATLKCYPIPRHDTVYWYQQGPGQDPQFLISFYEKMQSDKGSIPDRFSAQQFSDYHSELNMSSLELGDSALYFCASSWGQGETQYFGPGTRLLVL.

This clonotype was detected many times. The CDR3 loop is CASSLAVSGLSSYNEQFF. The DNA for the CDR3 is TGTGCCAGCAGCTTAGCTGTTAGCGGGCTAAGCTCCTACAATGAGCAGTTCTTC. The gene calls are TRBV7-6 and TRBJ2-1; 7 nucleotides agree with TRBD2. V gave up 0 bases and J gave up 0 bases; unmatched junction bases: 8. This CDR3 has 18 residues. Looked up from germline, CDR1 is SGHVS and CDR2 is FNYEAQ.

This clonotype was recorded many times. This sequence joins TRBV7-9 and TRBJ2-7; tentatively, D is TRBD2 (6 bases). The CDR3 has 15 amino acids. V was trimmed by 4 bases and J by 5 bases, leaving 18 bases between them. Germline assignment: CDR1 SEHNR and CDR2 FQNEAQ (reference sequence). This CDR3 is CASSSGLAAGNEQYF. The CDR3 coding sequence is TGTGCCAGCAGCTCTGGACTTGCCGCGGGAAACGAGCAGTACTTC. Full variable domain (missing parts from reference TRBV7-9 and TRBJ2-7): DTGVSQNPRHKITKRGQNVTFRCDPISEHNRLYWYRQTLGQGPEFLTYFQNEAQLEKSRLLSDRFSAERPKGSFSTLEIQRTEQGDSAMYLCASSSGLAAGNEQYFGPGTRLTVT.

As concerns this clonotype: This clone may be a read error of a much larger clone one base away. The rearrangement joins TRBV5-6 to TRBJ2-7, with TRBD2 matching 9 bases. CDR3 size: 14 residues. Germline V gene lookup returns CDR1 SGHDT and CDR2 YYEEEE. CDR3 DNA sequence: TGTGCCAGCAGCTTGGGCGGGAGGGCCGGGGAGCAGCACTTC. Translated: CASSLGGRAGEQHF.

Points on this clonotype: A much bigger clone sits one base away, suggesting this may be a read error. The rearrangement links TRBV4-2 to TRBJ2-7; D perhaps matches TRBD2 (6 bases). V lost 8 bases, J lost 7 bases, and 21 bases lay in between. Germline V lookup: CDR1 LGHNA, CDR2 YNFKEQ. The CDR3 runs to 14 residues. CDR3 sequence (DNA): TGTGCCAGCGGCCCTGGGGACTCGTCGGGGGAGCAGTACTTC. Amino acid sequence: CASGPGDSSGEQYF.

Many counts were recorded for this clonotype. In DNA, the CDR3 is TGTGCCAGCCTTCCCCCGGCAAACACTGAAGCTTTCTTT. This translates into CASLPPANTEAFF. The chain has TRBV28 and TRBJ1-1; no clear D. The germline V gene has CDR1 MDHEN and CDR2 SYDVKM. The V end was cut by 8 bases, the J end by 2 bases, with 12 bases between. The CDR3 length is 13 residues.

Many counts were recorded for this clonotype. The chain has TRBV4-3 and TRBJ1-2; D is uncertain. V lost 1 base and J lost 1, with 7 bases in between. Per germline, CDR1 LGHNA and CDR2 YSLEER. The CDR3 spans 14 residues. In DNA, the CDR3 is TGCGCCAGCAGCCAAGGCCGGAATAACTATGGCTACACCTTC. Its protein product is CASSQGRNNYGYTF.

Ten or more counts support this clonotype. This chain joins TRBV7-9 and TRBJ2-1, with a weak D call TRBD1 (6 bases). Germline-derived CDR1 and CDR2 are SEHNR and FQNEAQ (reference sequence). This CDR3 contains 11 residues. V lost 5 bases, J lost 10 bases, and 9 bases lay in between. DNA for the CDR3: TGTGCCAGCAGCCCCGACAGGGAGCAGTTCTTC. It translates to CASSPDREQFF.

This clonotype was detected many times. The CDR3 reads CASSLARDFEAFF. In nucleotides, the CDR3 is TGCGCCAGCAGCTTGGCACGGGATTTTGAAGCTTTCTTT. The chain couples TRBV5-1 to TRBJ1-1; D ambiguous. Deletions cut 0 bases from V and 7 bases from J, with 10 bases between. The germline CDR1 and CDR2 sequences are SGHRS and YFSETQ. CDR3 length equals 13 residues.

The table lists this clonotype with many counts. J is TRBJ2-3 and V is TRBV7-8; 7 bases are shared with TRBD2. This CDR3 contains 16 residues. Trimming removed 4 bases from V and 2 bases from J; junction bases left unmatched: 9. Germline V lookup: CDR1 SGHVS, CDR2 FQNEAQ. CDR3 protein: CASSSVSGRNTDTQYF. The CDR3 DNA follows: TGTGCCAGCAGCTCGGTTAGCGGGCGTAACACAGATACGCAGTATTTT.

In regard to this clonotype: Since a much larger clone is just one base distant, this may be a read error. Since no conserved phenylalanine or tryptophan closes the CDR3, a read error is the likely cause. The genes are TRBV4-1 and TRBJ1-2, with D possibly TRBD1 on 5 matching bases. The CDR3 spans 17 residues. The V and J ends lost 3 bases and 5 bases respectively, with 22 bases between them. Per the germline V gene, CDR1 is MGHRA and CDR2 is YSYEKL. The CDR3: CASSQTPGREGPYGYTV. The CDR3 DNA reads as TGCGCCAGCAGCCAGACCCCAGGGCGTGAGGGTCCATATGGCTACACCGTC.

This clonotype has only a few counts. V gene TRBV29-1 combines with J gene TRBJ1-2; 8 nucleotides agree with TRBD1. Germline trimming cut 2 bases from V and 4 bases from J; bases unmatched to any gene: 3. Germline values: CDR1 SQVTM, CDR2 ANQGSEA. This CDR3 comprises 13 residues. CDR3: CSVEHTGGYGYTF. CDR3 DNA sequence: TGCAGCGTTGAACATACAGGGGGCTATGGCTACACCTTC.

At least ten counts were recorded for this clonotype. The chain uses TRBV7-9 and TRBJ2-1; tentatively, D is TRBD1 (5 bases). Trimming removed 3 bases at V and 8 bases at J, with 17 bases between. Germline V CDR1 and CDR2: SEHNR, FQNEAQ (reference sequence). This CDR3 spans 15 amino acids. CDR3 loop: CASSLGPINRDEQFF. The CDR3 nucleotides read TGTGCCAGCAGCTTGGGGCCAATTAACCGGGATGAGCAGTTCTTC.

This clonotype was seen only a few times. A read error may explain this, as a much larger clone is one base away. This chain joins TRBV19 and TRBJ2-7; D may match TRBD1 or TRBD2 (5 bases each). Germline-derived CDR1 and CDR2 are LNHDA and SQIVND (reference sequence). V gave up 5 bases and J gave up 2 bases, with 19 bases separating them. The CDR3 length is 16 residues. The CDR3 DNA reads TGTGCCAGTAGTTTCCGGGGACCGTCCGAACCCTACGAGCAGTACTTC. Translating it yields CASSFRGPSEPYEQYF. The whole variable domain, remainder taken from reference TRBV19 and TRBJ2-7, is DGGITQSPKYLFRKEGQNVTLSCEQNLNHDAMYWYRQDPGQGLRLIYYSQIVNDFQKGDIAEGYSVSREKKESFPLTVTSAQKNPTAFYLCASSFRGPSEPYEQYFGPGTRLTVT.

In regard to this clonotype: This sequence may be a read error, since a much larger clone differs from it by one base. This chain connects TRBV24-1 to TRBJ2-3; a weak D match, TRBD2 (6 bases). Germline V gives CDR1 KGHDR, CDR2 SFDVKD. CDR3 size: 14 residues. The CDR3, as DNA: TGTGCCACCAGTGAACTCCGGGAGACAGATACGCGGTATTTT. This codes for CATSELRETDTRYF.

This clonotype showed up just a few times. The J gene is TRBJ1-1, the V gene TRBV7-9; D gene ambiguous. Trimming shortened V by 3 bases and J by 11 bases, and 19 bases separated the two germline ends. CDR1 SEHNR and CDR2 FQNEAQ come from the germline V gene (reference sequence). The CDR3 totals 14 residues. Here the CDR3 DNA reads TGTGCCAGCAGCTTTAAGGTTAATCCCGGTGAGGCTTTCTTT. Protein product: CASSFKVNPGEAFF.

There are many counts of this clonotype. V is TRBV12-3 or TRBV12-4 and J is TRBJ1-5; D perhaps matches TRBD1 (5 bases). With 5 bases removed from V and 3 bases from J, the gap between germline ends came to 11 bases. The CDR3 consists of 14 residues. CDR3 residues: CASSRDGINQPQHF. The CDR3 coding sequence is TGTGCCAGCAGTCGGGACGGAATCAATCAGCCCCAGCATTTT.

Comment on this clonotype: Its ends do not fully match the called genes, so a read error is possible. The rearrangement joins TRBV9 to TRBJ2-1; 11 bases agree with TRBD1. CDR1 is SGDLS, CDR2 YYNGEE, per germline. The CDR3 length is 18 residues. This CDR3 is CASSVAGTGGFPYDEQFF. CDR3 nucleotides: TGTGCCAGCAGCGTAGCCGGGACAGGGGGTTTCCCCTACGATGAGCAGTTCTTC.